The sequence of this TCR beta chain was determined in a study of shared clonotypes between healthy human individuals. Study results and caveats: It was anticipated that sequencing depth would influence how many clonotypes donors shared. Generally, naive subsets (rather than memory subsets) showed larger estimated richness. Few donors limited the genetic and exposure-history diversity represented.

Naive CD8 cells comprised CD45RO-negative, CCR7-positively selected cells, excluding terminally differentiated effector memory CD45RA+ cells. The CDR3 length is 13 residues. Looked up from germline, CDR1 is LGHNT and CDR2 is FRNRAP. Losses at the gene ends were 4 bases for V and 7 bases for J; bases not matched to a gene: 1. The repertoire was sequenced with immunoSEQ multiplex PCR; TCRdb's copy has only in-frame clones and lacks some. The data contain approximately 2,200,000 clones, about 92% of them singletons. Details on this clone: Antigen specificity is unknown.

The TCR comes from a man in his late teens or twenties in good health. Some clones in this sample may be carry-over from other donors' samples. The material sequenced was naive CD8+ T cells from PBMCs. This chain connects TRBV12-5 to TRBJ2-7; the match to TRBD2 covers 13 bases. DNA for the CDR3: TGTGCTAGTGGTTCGGGACTAGCGGGAGAGCAGTACTTC. Protein sequence: CASGSGLAGEQYF.